The 27 T cell receptor beta chains given below trace back to one sample, sequenced in a study of shared T cell receptors in the human thymus. This table comes from immunoSEQ multiplex PCR, and its TCRdb copy is limited to in-frame clones, with some not included. The sample includes 700,000 or so clones, around 85% seen only once; the top ten take approximately 0.01%. These data are also associated with another study on human thymus T cells.

Sequenced sample: thymocytes. The receptors stem from a girl in the first two years of life with a congenital heart defect.

The J gene is TRBJ2-3, the V gene TRBV7-9, with D possibly TRBD1 on 6 matching bases. V was trimmed by 5 bases and J by 0 bases, leaving 12 bases between them. The CDR3 runs to 15 residues. Germline V gene lookup returns CDR1 SEHNR and CDR2 FQNEAQ (reference sequence). CDR3 DNA sequence: TGTGCCAGCAGCCCCAAACAGGGAAGCACAGATACGCAGTATTTT. Encoded protein: CASSPKQGSTDTQYF.

The chain recombines TRBV4-1 with TRBJ2-7; 13 positions agree with TRBD2. Germline-derived CDR1 and CDR2 are MGHRA and YSYEKL. The CDR3 is 16 residues long. V lost 1 base and J lost 2; bases outside the gene matches: 2. CDR3 nucleotide sequence: TGCGCCAGCAGCCAAGGGACTAGCGGGAGAACCTACGAGCAGTACTTC. It translates to CASSQGTSGRTYEQYF.

The J gene is TRBJ1-3, the V gene TRBV14; possible D gene TRBD1, 6 bases. Germline loops: CDR1 SGHDN, CDR2 FVKESK. CDR3 length equals 19 residues. The V gene lost 1 base and the J gene lost 0 bases, with 19 bases spanning the gap. This chain's CDR3 is CASSQAGGPPYFSGNTIYF. The DNA for the CDR3 is TGTGCCAGCAGCCAAGCGGGGGGCCCACCGTACTTCTCTGGAAACACCATATATTTT.

The chain uses TRBV5-8 and TRBJ1-3, with 7 bases lining up with TRBD1. There are 16 residues in the CDR3. Germline V gives CDR1 SGHTS, CDR2 YDEGEE. J lost 3 bases, V lost 4 bases, and 10 bases had no gene match. CDR3 nucleotide sequence: TGTGCCAGCAGCCTTACCTCGGGACAGCTTGGAAACACCATATATTTT. Protein: CASSLTSGQLGNTIYF.

V usage is TRBV7-2 and J usage is TRBJ1-1; D may be TRBD1 (6 bases). CDR1 SGHTA and CDR2 FQGNSA come from the germline V gene. V dropped 2 bases and J dropped 0 bases, with 7 bases sitting between them. The CDR3 spans 14 residues. CDR3 nucleotides: TGTGCCAGCAGCTTACAGGGGATGAACACTGAAGCTTTCTTT. Its protein product is CASSLQGMNTEAFF. Looking up the rest from reference TRBV7-2 and TRBJ1-1 gives the full variable domain: GAGVSQSPSNKVTEKGKDVELRCDPISGHTALYWYRQSLGQGLEFLIYFQGNSAPDKSGLPSDRFSAERTGGSVSTLTIQRTQQEDSAVYLCASSLQGMNTEAFFGQGTRLTVV.

The rearrangement joins TRBV4-1 to TRBJ2-7; D remains ambiguous. V lost 0 bases and J lost 3, with 18 bases in between. The V gene's germline CDR1 is MGHRA and CDR2 YSYEKL. The length of the CDR3 is 17 residues. The CDR3 loop is CASSQDWSESLVYEQYF. The CDR3 DNA is TGCGCCAGCAGCCAAGATTGGTCGGAGTCTTTAGTCTACGAGCAGTACTTC.

The V and J genes are TRBV5-1 and TRBJ2-1; 9 bases line up with TRBD2. Germline values: CDR1 SGHRS, CDR2 YFSETQ. With 4 bases clipped from V and 1 base from J, the junction kept 6 bases outside the gene matches. The CDR3 contains 16 residues. CDR3 bases: TGCGCCAGCAGCCCTTTAGCGGGGGAGTCCTACAATGAGCAGTTCTTC. Residues: CASSPLAGESYNEQFF.

The chain recombines TRBV7-2 with TRBJ2-5; 10 bases are shared with TRBD1. This CDR3 comprises 17 residues. Trimming at V came to 5 bases and at J to 1 base, leaving 10 bases not matched to a gene. The V gene's germline CDR1 is SGHTA and CDR2 FQGNSA. This CDR3 is CASSPSSRDRGQETQYF. For the CDR3, the DNA is TGTGCCAGCAGCCCGAGTTCCCGGGACAGGGGCCAAGAGACCCAGTACTTC.

V and J are TRBV28 and TRBJ2-3, with 7 bases that match TRBD1. This CDR3 has 13 residues. J lost 1 base, V lost 8 bases, and 3 bases had no gene match. Looked up from germline, CDR1 is MDHEN and CDR2 is SYDVKM. The CDR3 spells CASDQGGTDTQYF. CDR3 bases: TGTGCCAGCGACCAGGGGGGCACAGATACGCAGTATTTT.

V is TRBV5-1 and J is TRBJ1-1; D possibly corresponds to TRBD1 (6 bases). The CDR3 length is 14 residues. Looked up from germline, CDR1 is SGHRS and CDR2 is YFSETQ. V was cut by 4 bases and J by 4 bases, with 14 bases left in between. Here the CDR3 DNA reads TGCGCCAGCAGCAGAACAGGGCGGGTCACTGAAGCTTTCTTT. Translation: CASSRTGRVTEAFF.

The chain uses TRBV28 and TRBJ1-6; D remains ambiguous. Germline V lookup: CDR1 MDHEN, CDR2 SYDVKM. CDR3 size: 17 residues. The germline V and J ends were trimmed by 0 bases and 0 bases, with 9 bases remaining between them. Written as DNA, the CDR3 is TGTGCCAGCAGTTTATGGATGGAGGGCTCCTATAATTCACCCCTCCACTTT. Translating it yields CASSLWMEGSYNSPLHF.

V and J are TRBV9 and TRBJ1-2; D unresolved. The V end lost 0 bases, the J end lost 3 bases, and 6 bases lay between the germline ends. Germline lookup yields CDR1 SGDLS and CDR2 YYNGEE. The CDR3 is 13 amino acids. In DNA form, the CDR3 reads TGTGCCAGCAGCGTAGCCCCTTACTATGGCTACACCTTC. This sequence encodes CASSVAPYYGYTF.

This chain links TRBV5-1 with TRBJ2-5; D might be TRBD2 (6 bases). With 5 bases removed from V and 5 bases from J, the gap between germline ends came to 19 bases. Germline CDR1 reads SGHRS; CDR2 reads YFSETQ. The CDR3 contains 15 residues. For the CDR3, the DNA is TGCGCCAGCAGACCCGGCTGGGGACTTAAGGAGACCCAGTACTTC. The encoded protein is CASRPGWGLKETQYF.

The chain links TRBV4-3 to TRBJ1-3; D might be TRBD1 (5 bases). The V end lost 3 bases, the J end lost 8 bases, and 17 bases lay between the germline ends. The CDR3 runs 15 residues. The germline V gene has CDR1 LGHNA and CDR2 YSLEER. The CDR3 loop is CASSHFDLGGDTIYF. CDR3 coding DNA: TGCGCCAGCAGCCATTTCGACTTAGGAGGGGACACCATATATTTT.

The rearrangement uses TRBV15 and TRBJ1-5; D might be TRBD1 (6 bases). Trimming pared 1 base from V and 3 bases from J, leaving 10 bases between. This CDR3 contains 15 residues. The germline gives CDR1 LNHNV, CDR2 YYDKDF (reference sequence). The CDR3 sequence: CATSRGAGDNQPQHF. DNA of the CDR3: TGTGCCACCAGCAGAGGGGCAGGGGACAATCAGCCCCAGCATTTT.

The chain is built from TRBV28 and TRBJ1-5, with D perhaps matching TRBD1 (5 bases). Trimming left V 6 bases short and J 0 bases short, with 15 bases between. The CDR3 totals 16 residues. CDR1 and CDR2 from the germline V gene are MDHEN and SYDVKM. In DNA, the CDR3 is TGTGCCAGCAGGCTGACCGGGGGATATAGCAATCAGCCCCAGCATTTT. Its translation: CASRLTGGYSNQPQHF.

The CDR3 here is CASSQRRGVDTEAFF. The CDR3 bases are TGCGCCAGCAGCCAAAGGCGGGGGGTAGACACTGAAGCTTTCTTT. The chain uses TRBV4-1 and TRBJ1-1; tentative D call: TRBD1 (5 bases). Trimming took 2 bases from V and 3 from J, leaving 13 bases between them. CDR1 and CDR2 (germline): MGHRA, YSYEKL. This CDR3 has 15 amino acids.

V is TRBV6-5 and J is TRBJ2-7, with D unresolved. Between the trimmed V and J ends, which lost 4 bases and 0 bases, there was a span of 7 bases. Germline CDR1 and CDR2: MNHEY and SVGAGI. The CDR3 runs 13 residues. CDR3 in amino acids: CASSLQFSYEQYF. CDR3 sequence (DNA): TGTGCCAGCAGTTTGCAGTTCTCCTACGAGCAGTACTTC.

This clone has a single count. The chain employs TRBV27 and TRBJ1-1, with D perhaps TRBD1 (6 bases). The germline gives CDR1 MNHEY, CDR2 SMNVEV (reference sequence). This CDR3 has 16 residues. The V gene lost 5 bases and the J gene lost 3 bases, with 19 bases spanning the gap. CDR3 amino acids: CASSDRGGTNDTEAFF. CDR3 in DNA: TGTGCCAGCAGTGATAGGGGGGGAACCAATGACACTGAAGCTTTCTTT.

The chain couples TRBV6-5 to TRBJ1-2; no clear D gene. The V and J ends lost 0 bases and 4 bases respectively, with 9 bases between them. The CDR3 runs 14 residues. The germline V gene has CDR1 MNHEY and CDR2 SVGAGI. CDR3 protein: CASSYSIGLYGYTF. CDR3 sequence (DNA): TGTGCCAGCAGTTACTCGATTGGCCTCTATGGCTACACCTTC.

V gene TRBV7-3 combines with J gene TRBJ1-2, with D perhaps TRBD1 (6 bases). The CDR3 is made up of 13 amino acids. V lost 5 bases and J 8 bases, leaving 15 bases between the germline ends. Germline V gives CDR1 SGHTA, CDR2 FQGTGA. CDR3 nucleotide sequence: TGTGCCAGCAGCACCCAAACAGGGCAAGGCTACACCTTC. This gives the protein CASSTQTGQGYTF.

The gene calls are TRBV6-1 and TRBJ2-3, with a weak D call TRBD2 (5 bases). Germline CDR1 reads MNHNS; CDR2 reads SASEGT. The CDR3 is 15 residues long. V lost 4 bases and J lost 3, with 14 bases in between. CDR3 amino acids: CASSVLGTGTDTQYF. The CDR3 DNA reads as TGTGCCAGCAGTGTCTTGGGAACGGGAACAGATACGCAGTATTTT.

The V gene is TRBV4-3, the J gene TRBJ2-3; 7 positions agree with TRBD2. Unmatched junction bases numbered 12, after V lost 1 base and J lost 5 bases. The CDR3 sequence is 17 residues long. In germline, CDR1 is LGHNA, CDR2 YSLEER. DNA for the CDR3: TGCGCCAGCAGCCAAGTAATTACCGGGACTATCGTAGATACGCAGTATTTT. It yields the protein CASSQVITGTIVDTQYF.

The V call is TRBV10-2, the J call TRBJ1-5; D unresolved. V was shortened by 6 bases and J by 2 bases, with 11 bases between the two germline ends. The CDR3 is made up of 14 amino acids. Germline V lookup: CDR1 WSHSY, CDR2 SAAADI. This CDR3 reads CASRSFRGNQPQHF. The CDR3 DNA reads as TGCGCCAGCAGAAGTTTCCGGGGCAATCAGCCCCAGCATTTT.

The table lists this clone with a few counts. V is TRBV9 and J is TRBJ1-2; D ambiguous. Germline CDR1 and CDR2: SGDLS and YYNGEE. Trimming removed 5 bases at V and 8 bases at J, with 13 bases between. The CDR3 covers 12 residues. The CDR3 spells CASSSKDGGYTF. CDR3 in DNA: TGTGCCAGCAGTTCCAAAGACGGGGGCTACACCTTC.

This rearrangement joins TRBV29-1 to TRBJ2-7; D possibly corresponds to TRBD1 (6 bases). V dropped 4 bases and J dropped 2 bases, with 30 bases sitting between them. From germline, CDR1 is SQVTM and CDR2 ANQGSEA. The CDR3 is 19 residues long. In DNA, the CDR3 is TGCAGCGTTGTGGTTTGTAGGGGGTTTGAGTGGGGTCCCCCCTACGAGCAGTACTTC. As protein: CSVVVCRGFEWGPPYEQYF.

CDR3 nucleotide sequence: TGTGCCAGCAGCTCGAGACTCCCCGGCGTTACGCAGTATTTT. It is translated as CASSSRLPGVTQYF. V is TRBV6-5 and J is TRBJ2-3; D is unclear. Per germline, CDR1 MNHEY and CDR2 SVGAGI. Deletions cut 6 bases from V and 8 bases from J, with 18 bases between. The CDR3 covers 14 residues.